Below are 6 T cell receptor beta chains sequenced from a single sample in a study of cytomegalovirus exposure and HLA in healthy donors. In the PCR, 60 Vbeta and 13 Jbeta primers were used. Clones were sequenced by immunoSEQ multiplex PCR, and TCRdb holds only the in-frame ones, with some missing. This sample has 130,000 to 150,000 clones, with about 74% found just once. The sequencing sample was made of PBMCs. The receptors stem from a man younger than 35 in good health and CMV-seropositive.

CDR3 nucleotides: TGTGCCAGCAGCGTATCTAGCGGGAGGGCCTCGGAGACCCAGTACTTC. As protein: CASSVSSGRASETQYF. The chain has TRBV9 and TRBJ2-5, with 12 bases matching TRBD2. CDR3 size: 16 residues. From germline, CDR1 is SGDLS and CDR2 YYNGEE. The ends lost 1 base at V and 5 bases at J; junction bases unmatched: 6.

The chain employs TRBV7-6 and TRBJ1-3, with TRBD1 matching over 8 bases. J gave up 4 bases and V 2 bases, and 4 bases lay outside the gene matches. The CDR3 is 15 residues long. Per germline, CDR1 SGHVS and CDR2 FNYEAQ. CDR3 coding DNA: TGTGCCAGCAGCTTACGGACAGGGCCCGGAAACACCATATATTTT. It encodes CASSLRTGPGNTIYF. The full variable domain, rest sourced from reference TRBV7-6 and TRBJ1-3, is GAGVSQSPRYKVTKRGQDVALRCDPISGHVSLYWYRQALGQGPEFLTYFNYEAQQDKSGLPNDRFSAERPEGSISTLTIQRTEQRDSAMYRCASSLRTGPGNTIYFGEGSWLTVV.

This clone turned up a few times. J is TRBJ2-7 and V is TRBV6-5, with D possibly being TRBD2 (6 bases). With 8 bases removed from V and 7 bases from J, the gap between germline ends came to 12 bases. This CDR3 contains 11 residues. Looked up from germline, CDR1 is MNHEY and CDR2 is SVGAGI. CDR3 residues: CASSKGREQYV. The CDR3 DNA follows: TGTGCCAGCTCCAAGGGGAGGGAGCAGTACGTC.

The table lists this clone with a few counts. The chain links TRBV6-1 to TRBJ1-1, with a possible D match to TRBD1 (5 bases). The CDR3 covers 13 residues. The V end was cut by 6 bases, the J end by 1 base, with 9 bases between. The germline gives CDR1 MNHNS, CDR2 SASEGT. CDR3 in amino acids: CASSPRANTEAFF. The DNA for the CDR3 is TGTGCCAGCAGCCCCAGGGCGAACACTGAAGCTTTCTTT.

The gene calls are TRBV25-1 and TRBJ2-7; 13 bases are a match to TRBD2. The CDR3 contains 15 residues. With 4 bases clipped from V and 3 bases from J, the junction kept 3 bases outside the gene matches. Per the germline V gene, CDR1 is MGHDK and CDR2 is SYGVNS. The CDR3 nucleotides read TGTGCCAGCAGTGCCCGGACTAGCGGGGGCTACGAGCAGTACTTC. The encoded protein is CASSARTSGGYEQYF.

The rearrangement joins TRBV5-1 to TRBJ2-2; D unresolved. Trimming removed 6 bases at V and 7 bases at J, with 10 bases between. Germline V CDR1 and CDR2: SGHRS, YFSETQ. CDR3 length equals 12 residues. The CDR3 nucleotides are TGCGCCAGCAACGACTTAGACGGGGAGCTGTTTTTT. It translates to CASNDLDGELFF.